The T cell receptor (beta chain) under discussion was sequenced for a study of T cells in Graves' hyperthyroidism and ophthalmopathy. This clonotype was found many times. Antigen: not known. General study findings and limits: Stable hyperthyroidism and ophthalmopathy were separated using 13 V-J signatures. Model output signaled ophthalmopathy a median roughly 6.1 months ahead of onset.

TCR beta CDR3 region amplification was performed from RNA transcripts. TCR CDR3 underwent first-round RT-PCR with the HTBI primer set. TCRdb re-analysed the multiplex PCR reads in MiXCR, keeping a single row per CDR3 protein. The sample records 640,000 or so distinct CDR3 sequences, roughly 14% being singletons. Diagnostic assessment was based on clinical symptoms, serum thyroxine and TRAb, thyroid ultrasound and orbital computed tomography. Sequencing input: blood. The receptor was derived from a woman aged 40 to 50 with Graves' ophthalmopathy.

CDR3 nucleotides: TGTGCCAGCAGCTTAAGGAGGGATAACACTGAAGCTTTCTTT. The encoded protein is CASSLRRDNTEAFF. The rearrangement links TRBV7-2 to TRBJ1-1; D gene ambiguous. The germline V and J ends were trimmed by 2 bases and 2 bases, with 9 bases remaining between them. Germline CDR1 is SGHTA and CDR2 is FQGNSA. The CDR3 is 14 residues long.